This entry lists 24 T cell receptor beta chains sequenced from one sample in a study of regulatory T cells in long-lasting Graves disease. Time point given: newly diagnosed GD, antithyroid drugs for less than 3 months. Following extraction of RNA from PBMCs, that RNA was used to make the TCR library. According to the study, TCR beta libraries were built with iRepertoire HTBI primers and CDR3-region Arm-PCR. One entry per CDR3 protein results from TCRdb running MiXCR on the multiplex PCR reads. The table shows 400,000 to 450,000 distinct CDR3 sequences, with roughly 15% occurring only once. These same data were also listed under a study on T cells in Graves' hyperthyroidism and ophthalmopathy.

This material consisted of peripheral blood mononuclear cells (PBMCs), taken at new diagnosis, from a patient treated with antithyroid drugs. The source of these receptors is a woman aged 25 to 39 with Graves disease.

This clonotype appeared many times. The chain uses TRBV11-3 and TRBJ2-3; 8 bases line up with TRBD1. The CDR3 is 17 residues long. Germline assignment: CDR1 SGHNT and CDR2 YENEEA. J gave up 3 bases and V 5 bases, and 13 bases lay outside the gene matches. The CDR3 nucleotides read TGTGCCAGCAGCCCGCGGACAGGGCGAATAGGAACAGATACGCAGTATTTT. This sequence encodes CASSPRTGRIGTDTQYF. Supplemented by reference TRBV11-3 and TRBJ2-3, the full variable domain reads EAGVVQSPRYKIIEKKQPVAFWCNPISGHNTLYWYLQNLGQGPELLIRYENEEAVDDSQLPKDRFSAERLKGVDSTLKIQPAELGDSAVYLCASSPRTGRIGTDTQYFGPGTRLTVL.

The J gene is TRBJ2-2, the V gene TRBV2; D gene uncertain. In germline, CDR1 is SNHLY, CDR2 FYNNEI. The length of the CDR3 is 14 residues. Trimming left V 7 bases short and J 1 base short, with 10 bases between. The CDR3 reads CASTGPKNTGELFF. The CDR3 bases are TGTGCCAGCACAGGACCCAAGAACACCGGGGAGCTGTTTTTT.

At least ten counts were recorded for this clonotype. V is TRBV13 and J is TRBJ2-5, with a tentative D call TRBD1 (5 bases). The CDR3 is 11 residues long. Trimming took 6 bases from V and 10 from J, leaving 12 bases between them. The germline V gene encodes CDR1 PRHDT and CDR2 FYEKMQ (reference sequence). Here the CDR3 DNA reads TGTGCCAGCAGTGCAGCAGGGATCCAGTACTTC. Its translation is CASSAAGIQYF.

This clonotype came up many times. CDR3 amino acids: CASSLGLYSTDTQYF. CDR3 nucleotides: TGTGCCAGCAGCTTGGGGTTATATAGCACAGATACGCAGTATTTT. The rearrangement links TRBV7-8 to TRBJ2-3, with D hard to call. Germline V CDR1 and CDR2: SGHVS, FQNEAQ. CDR3 length: 15 amino acids. Trimming pared 3 bases from V and 0 bases from J, leaving 10 bases between.

Ten or more counts support this clonotype. The V gene is TRBV7-2, the J gene TRBJ2-2, with 8 nucleotides matching TRBD1. The V segment lost 3 bases and the J segment 0 bases; nucleotides outside the gene matches: 3. Germline-derived CDR1 and CDR2 are SGHTA and FQGNSA. This CDR3 contains 16 residues. The CDR3 region is CASSLDRASNTGELFF. The DNA for the CDR3 is TGTGCCAGCAGCTTGGACAGGGCTTCGAACACCGGGGAGCTGTTTTTT.

This clonotype turned up a few times. This chain uses TRBV30 with TRBJ1-6, with 9 bases matching TRBD1. Per the germline V gene, CDR1 is GTSNPN and CDR2 is SVGIG (reference sequence). The J segment lost 10 bases and the V segment lost 2 bases, leaving 3 bases of the junction unmatched. The CDR3 runs to 13 residues. The CDR3 coding sequence is TGTGCCTGGAGTACAGGGGGCAACTCACCCCTCCACTTT. Its protein is CAWSTGGNSPLHF.

This clonotype was found a few times. The gene calls are TRBV4-1 and TRBJ2-3; D is perhaps TRBD1 (6 bases). Germline loops: CDR1 MGHRA, CDR2 YSYEKL. The germline V and J ends were trimmed by 1 base and 0 bases, with 23 bases remaining between them. CDR3 size: 20 residues. CDR3 nucleotides: TGCGCCAGCAGCCAAGTTATGCTAAAAACGGGACAAAAAAGCACAGATACGCAGTATTTT. This encodes CASSQVMLKTGQKSTDTQYF.

The chain couples TRBV10-3 to TRBJ2-7; TRBD2 matches 14 bases. Losses at the gene ends were 4 bases for V and 0 bases for J; bases not matched to a gene: 11. The CDR3 has 19 residues. The germline gives CDR1 ENHRY, CDR2 SYGVKD. Here the CDR3 DNA reads TGTGCCATCAGTGTACCGAGGACCGGGACTAGCGGGAGCTCCTACGAGCAGTACTTC. It encodes CAISVPRTGTSGSSYEQYF.

This clonotype was seen repeatedly, ten times or more. V gene TRBV27 combines with J gene TRBJ2-7, with TRBD1 matching 10 bases. Per germline, CDR1 MNHEY and CDR2 SMNVEV (reference sequence). This CDR3 is built from 15 residues. V was pared by 5 bases and J by 3 bases, with 7 bases of the junction left unmatched. DNA of the CDR3: TGTGCCAGCAGTCTGACAGGGGGCCACATCTACGAGCAGTACTTC. Translation: CASSLTGGHIYEQYF.

The rearrangement uses TRBV24-1 and TRBJ2-2, with TRBD2 as a possible D gene (5 bases). With 5 bases removed from V and 0 bases from J, the gap between germline ends came to 9 bases. In germline, CDR1 is KGHDR, CDR2 SFDVKD. The CDR3 consists of 15 residues. The DNA for the CDR3 is TGTGCCACCAGTGGAACCGGGACGAACACCGGGGAGCTGTTTTTT. Protein product: CATSGTGTNTGELFF.

Ten or more counts support this clonotype. V usage is TRBV2 and J usage is TRBJ2-1; unclear D gene. V shed 3 bases and J shed 12 bases, with 6 bases lying between them. CDR1 SNHLY and CDR2 FYNNEI come from the germline V gene. The CDR3 runs to 10 residues. The CDR3 DNA sequence: TGTGCCAGCAGTGATCTGGGGCAGTTCTTC. Residues: CASSDLGQFF.

Concerning this clonotype: A much larger clone sits a single nucleotide away, making a read error possible. The chain carries TRBV24-1 and TRBJ1-1; TRBD1 agrees at 9 bases. The ends lost 2 bases at V and 0 bases at J; junction bases unmatched: 3. Germline CDR1 KGHDR, CDR2 SFDVKD. CDR3 length: 16 amino acids. The CDR3 nucleotides read TGTGCCACCAGTGATTCACGGACAGGGGTGAACACTGAAGCTTTCTTT. Translated, it gives CATSDSRTGVNTEAFF.

The sample holds many counts of this clonotype. A junction end diverges from the germline sequence, so it may reflect a read error. The chain employs TRBV20-1 and TRBJ2-7, with D possibly being TRBD1 or TRBD2 (5 bases each). There are 13 residues in the CDR3. Germline loops: CDR1 DFQATT, CDR2 SNEGSKA (reference sequence). The CDR3 DNA sequence: TGCAGTGCCAGAGGGGACGTAACCTACGAGCAGTACTTC. Protein product: CSARGDVTYEQYF.

There are a few counts of this clonotype. The rearrangement uses TRBV7-9 and TRBJ2-1, with 11 nucleotides matching TRBD2. The CDR3 sequence is 13 residues long. Germline V gene sequence: CDR1 SEHNR, CDR2 FQNEAQ (reference sequence). V lost 9 bases to trimming and J lost 5 bases; unmatched junction nucleotides: 3. CDR3 sequence (DNA): TGTGCCAGTAGCGGGAGGGCCCACAATGAGCAGTTCTTC. Translating gives CASSGRAHNEQFF.

This clonotype appeared many times. The V call is TRBV10-3, the J call TRBJ2-1, with D possibly TRBD2 on 5 matching bases. The CDR3 contains 13 residues. Germline values: CDR1 ENHRY, CDR2 SYGVKD. V lost 2 bases to trimming and J lost 8 bases, with 10 bases between them. The CDR3 spells CAISEEGWDEQFF. The CDR3, as DNA: TGTGCCATCAGTGAGGAGGGATGGGATGAGCAGTTCTTC.

This clonotype was seen a few times. The rearrangement uses TRBV5-5 and TRBJ2-7, with 9 bases identical to TRBD1. The germline V gene has CDR1 SGHKS and CDR2 YYEKEE (reference sequence). The CDR3 is made up of 17 amino acids. Germline trimming cut 2 bases from V and 0 bases from J; bases unmatched to any gene: 9. CDR3 DNA sequence: TGTGCCAGCAGCTTACTACTCGGGACAGGGAGCTCCTACGAGCAGTACTTC. It translates to CASSLLLGTGSSYEQYF.

This clonotype was counted ten times or more. The chain uses TRBV7-9 and TRBJ2-3; D not resolved. With 5 bases removed from V and 5 bases from J, the gap between germline ends came to 14 bases. The length of the CDR3 is 14 residues. Germline CDR1 SEHNR, CDR2 FQNEAQ (reference sequence). The CDR3 DNA reads TGTGCCAGCAGCCCTACCCGGGTTGTAGATACGCAGTATTTT. Translation: CASSPTRVVDTQYF.

This clonotype was counted ten times or more. V and J are TRBV7-3 and TRBJ2-5; 8 bases line up with TRBD2. The V and J ends lost 5 bases and 6 bases, in that order; junction bases with no gene match: 14. The CDR3 runs 16 residues. The germline V gene has CDR1 SGHTA and CDR2 FQGTGA. CDR3 protein: CASSPTSGGVGKTQYF. The DNA of the CDR3 is TGTGCCAGCAGCCCCACCTCCGGGGGGGTGGGCAAGACCCAGTACTTC.

This clonotype was counted ten times or more. The V and J genes are TRBV15 and TRBJ1-2; perhaps TRBD1 as D (6 bases). There are 15 residues in the CDR3. V was cut by 0 bases and J by 7 bases, with 15 bases left in between. Germline V gives CDR1 LNHNV, CDR2 YYDKDF (reference sequence). CDR3 nucleotide sequence: TGTGCCACCAGCAGAGACCGGGGGGCTCTCTTTGGCTACACCTTC. Its protein product is CATSRDRGALFGYTF. The variable domain in full, completed from reference TRBV15 and TRBJ1-2, reads DAMVIQNPRYQVTQFGKPVTLSCSQTLNHNVMYWYQQKSSQAPKLLFHYYDKDFNNEADTPDNFQSRRPNTSFCFLDIRSPGLGDTAMYLCATSRDRGALFGYTFGSGTRLTVV.

The chain couples TRBV7-3 to TRBJ2-3; 10 bases map to TRBD2. CDR3 size: 16 residues. After removal of 5 bases from V and 3 bases from J, the junction contained 8 bases not matched to a gene. Germline V gene data show CDR1 as SGHTA and CDR2 as FQGTGA. The CDR3 protein is CASSHLAGARTDTQYF. CDR3 sequence (DNA): TGTGCCAGCAGCCACCTAGCGGGAGCAAGGACAGATACGCAGTATTTT. The full variable domain, in which reference TRBV7-3 and TRBJ2-3 provide the parts outside the CDR3, is GAGVSQTPSNKVTEKGKYVELRCDPISGHTALYWYRQSLGQGPEFLIYFQGTGAADDSGLPNDRFFAVRPEGSVSTLKIQRTERGDSAVYLCASSHLAGARTDTQYFGPGTRLTVL.

This clonotype was recorded a few times. V usage is TRBV19 and J usage is TRBJ2-2; tentative D call: TRBD1 (5 bases). The CDR3 has 14 amino acids. Trimming shortened V by 6 bases and J by 4 bases, and 12 bases separated the two germline ends. Germline CDR1 LNHDA, CDR2 SQIVND (reference sequence). Here the CDR3 reads CASRDVGLTGELFF. The CDR3 bases are TGTGCCAGTAGAGACGTGGGGCTCACCGGGGAGCTGTTTTTT.

This chain joins TRBV7-2 and TRBJ2-2, with 13 bases identical to TRBD2. Germline V gene data show CDR1 as SGHTA and CDR2 as FQGNSA. This CDR3 contains 16 residues. The J segment lost 5 bases and the V segment lost 5 bases, leaving 5 bases of the junction unmatched. The CDR3 nucleotides are TGTGCCAGCAGCCAAACTAGCGGGAGGGGGACCGGGGAGCTGTTTTTT. Encoded protein: CASSQTSGRGTGELFF.

This clonotype appeared a few times. The rearrangement uses TRBV29-1 and TRBJ1-4, with D perhaps matching TRBD1 (5 bases). CDR1 is SQVTM, CDR2 ANQGSEA, per germline. The CDR3 has 14 residues. Deletions cut 3 bases from V and 8 bases from J, with 16 bases between. CDR3 sequence reads: CSVEELEGTEKLFF. CDR3 in DNA: TGCAGCGTTGAGGAGCTTGAAGGGACCGAAAAACTGTTTTTT. The variable domain in full, completed from reference TRBV29-1 and TRBJ1-4, reads SAVISQKPSRDICQRGTSLTIQCQVDSQVTMMFWYRQQPGQSLTLIATANQGSEATYESGFVIDKFPISRPNLTFSTLTVSNMSPEDSSIYLCSVEELEGTEKLFFGSGTQLSVL.

Many counts were recorded for this clonotype. The genes are TRBV6-1 and TRBJ2-1, with D possibly TRBD2 on 6 matching bases. Germline V gives CDR1 MNHNS, CDR2 SASEGT. V lost 6 bases and J lost 6, with 12 bases in between. The CDR3 contains 13 residues. CDR3 loop: CASRRGLLNEQFF. The CDR3, as DNA: TGTGCCAGCAGACGAGGACTACTCAATGAGCAGTTCTTC.